The clone carrying this TCR beta chain was counted only a few times. Other DNA sequences in this sample translate to the same CDR3. The authors' processing: Reference gene primer amplification yielded estimated nucleated cell counts. Measured with immunoSEQ multiplex PCR; TCRdb has only the in-frame clones, and not every one. V, J and clone size reflect that table, while D and trimming were determined from the DNA. The sample carries roughly 55,000 clones, 87% recorded once. The entry originates in a study of blood T cell repertoires in COVID-19. Study summary: Collection of acute and convalescent COVID-19 samples took place in the United States, Italy and Spain. PBMCs, B-cell-depleted T cells, or T cells were the source of the cDNA or gDNA that made up the material.

The CDR3 covers 16 residues. Per germline, CDR1 MNHEY and CDR2 SMNVEV (reference sequence). J was trimmed by 4 bases and V by 0 bases; bases with no gene match: 3. The sequencing sample was made of peripheral blood. The TCR sequence derives from a man aged 45-65 years with active COVID-19. The rearrangement uses TRBV27 and TRBJ1-5, with 10 bases that match TRBD1. The CDR3 DNA reads TGTGCCAGCAGTTTATCCGGGACAGGGGCAAATCAGCCCCAGCATTTT. The encoded protein is CASSLSGTGANQPQHF.